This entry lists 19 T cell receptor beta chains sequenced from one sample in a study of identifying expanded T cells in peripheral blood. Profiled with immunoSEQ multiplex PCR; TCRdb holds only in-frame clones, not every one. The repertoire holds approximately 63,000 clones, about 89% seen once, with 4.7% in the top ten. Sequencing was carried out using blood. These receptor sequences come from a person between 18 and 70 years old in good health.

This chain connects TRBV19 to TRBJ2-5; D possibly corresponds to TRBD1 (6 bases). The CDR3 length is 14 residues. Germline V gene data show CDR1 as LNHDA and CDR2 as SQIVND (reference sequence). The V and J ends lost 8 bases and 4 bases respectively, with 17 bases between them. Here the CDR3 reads CASSTDRLGETQYF. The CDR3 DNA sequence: TGTGCCAGTTCCACTGACAGGCTGGGAGAGACCCAGTACTTC.

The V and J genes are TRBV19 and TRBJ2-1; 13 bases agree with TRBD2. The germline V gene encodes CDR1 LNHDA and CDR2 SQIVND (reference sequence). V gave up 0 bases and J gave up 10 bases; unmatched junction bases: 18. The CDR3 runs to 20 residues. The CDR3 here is CASSIDAGTSGRAKASEQFF. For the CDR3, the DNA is TGTGCCAGTAGTATAGATGCCGGAACTAGCGGGAGGGCTAAGGCAAGCGAGCAGTTCTTC.

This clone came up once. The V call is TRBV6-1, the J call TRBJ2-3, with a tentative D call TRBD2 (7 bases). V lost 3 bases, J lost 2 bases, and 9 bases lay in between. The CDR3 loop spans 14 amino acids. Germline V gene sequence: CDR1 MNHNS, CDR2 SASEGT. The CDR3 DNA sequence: TGTGCCAGCAGTGATGGGGGGGCCACAGATACGCAGTATTTT. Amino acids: CASSDGGATDTQYF.

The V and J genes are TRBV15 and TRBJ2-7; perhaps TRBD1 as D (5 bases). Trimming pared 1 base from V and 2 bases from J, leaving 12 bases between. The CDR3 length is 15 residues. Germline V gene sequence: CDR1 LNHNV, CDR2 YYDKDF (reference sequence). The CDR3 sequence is CATSRGGTGTYEQYF. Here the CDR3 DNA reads TGTGCCACCAGCAGAGGGGGAACAGGTACCTACGAGCAGTACTTC.

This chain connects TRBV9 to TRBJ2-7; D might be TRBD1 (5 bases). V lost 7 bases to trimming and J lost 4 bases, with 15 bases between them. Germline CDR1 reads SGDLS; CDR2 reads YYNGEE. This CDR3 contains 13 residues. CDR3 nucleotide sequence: TGTGCCAGCGGGGCAGGGCTTTCATACGAGCAGTACTTC. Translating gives CASGAGLSYEQYF.

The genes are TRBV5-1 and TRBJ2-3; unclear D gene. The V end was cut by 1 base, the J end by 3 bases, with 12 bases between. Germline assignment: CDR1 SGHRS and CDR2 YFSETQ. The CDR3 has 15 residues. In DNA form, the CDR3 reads TGCGCCAGCAGCTTGAGAAGGGTACGAACAGATACGCAGTATTTT. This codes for CASSLRRVRTDTQYF.

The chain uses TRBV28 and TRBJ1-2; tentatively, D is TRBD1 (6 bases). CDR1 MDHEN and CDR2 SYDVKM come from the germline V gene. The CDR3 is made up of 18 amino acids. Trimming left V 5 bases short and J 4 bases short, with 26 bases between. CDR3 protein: CASSPILQTGTYFYGYTF. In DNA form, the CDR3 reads TGTGCCAGCAGTCCCATCCTACAAACAGGGACCTATTTCTATGGCTACACCTTC.

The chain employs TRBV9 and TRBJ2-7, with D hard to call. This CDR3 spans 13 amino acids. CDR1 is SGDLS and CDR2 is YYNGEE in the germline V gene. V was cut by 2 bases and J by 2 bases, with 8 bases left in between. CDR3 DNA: TGTGCCAGCAGCGTGGGTCACACCTACGAGCAGTACTTC. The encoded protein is CASSVGHTYEQYF.

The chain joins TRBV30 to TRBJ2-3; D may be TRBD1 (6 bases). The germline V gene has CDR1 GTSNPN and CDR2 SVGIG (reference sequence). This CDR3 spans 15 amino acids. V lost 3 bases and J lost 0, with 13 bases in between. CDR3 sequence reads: CAWRRTAPSTDTQYF. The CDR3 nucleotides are TGTGCCTGGAGGAGGACAGCCCCTAGCACAGATACGCAGTATTTT.

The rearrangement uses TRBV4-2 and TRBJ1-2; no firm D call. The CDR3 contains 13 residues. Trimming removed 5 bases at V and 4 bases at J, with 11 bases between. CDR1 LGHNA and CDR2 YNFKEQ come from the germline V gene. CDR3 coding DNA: TGTGCCAGCAGCTTGGAGTCAGGCTATGGCTACACCTTC. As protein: CASSLESGYGYTF.

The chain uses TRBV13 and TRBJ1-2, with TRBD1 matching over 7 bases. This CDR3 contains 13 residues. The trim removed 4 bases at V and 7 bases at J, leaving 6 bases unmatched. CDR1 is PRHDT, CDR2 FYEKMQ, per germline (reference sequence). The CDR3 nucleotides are TGTGCCAGCAGCTCCCGACAGGGTCTTGGCTACACCTTC. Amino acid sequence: CASSSRQGLGYTF. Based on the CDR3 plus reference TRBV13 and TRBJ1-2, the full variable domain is AAGVIQSPRHLIKEKRETATLKCYPIPRHDTVYWYQQGPGQDPQFLISFYEKMQSDKGSIPDRFSAQQFSDYHSELNMSSLELGDSALYFCASSSRQGLGYTFGSGTRLTVV.

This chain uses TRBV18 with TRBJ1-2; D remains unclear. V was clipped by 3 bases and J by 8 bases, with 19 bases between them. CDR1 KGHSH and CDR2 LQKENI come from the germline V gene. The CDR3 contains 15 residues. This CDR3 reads CASSPPDGVAGGYTF. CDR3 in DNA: TGTGCCAGCTCACCTCCGGATGGTGTAGCGGGAGGCTACACCTTC.

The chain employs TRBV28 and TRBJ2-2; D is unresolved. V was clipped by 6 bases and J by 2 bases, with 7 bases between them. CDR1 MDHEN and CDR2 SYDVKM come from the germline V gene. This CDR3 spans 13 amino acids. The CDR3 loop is CASSLLNTGELFF. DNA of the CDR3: TGTGCCAGCAGCCTACTCAACACCGGGGAGCTGTTTTTT.

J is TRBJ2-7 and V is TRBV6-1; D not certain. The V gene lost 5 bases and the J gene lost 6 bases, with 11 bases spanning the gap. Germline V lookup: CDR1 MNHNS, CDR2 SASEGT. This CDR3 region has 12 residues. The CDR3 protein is CASSRMSGEQYF. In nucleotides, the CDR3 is TGTGCCAGCAGTAGGATGTCGGGCGAGCAGTACTTC.

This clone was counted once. The DNA for the CDR3 is TGTGCCAGCAGTGTCGAGACAGTCCAGCCCCAGCATTTT. Protein sequence: CASSVETVQPQHF. The chain recombines TRBV6-1 with TRBJ1-5; D is possibly TRBD1 (5 bases). The CDR3 sequence is 13 residues long. CDR1 and CDR2 (germline): MNHNS, SASEGT. Trimming stripped 4 bases from V and 7 bases from J, with 11 bases between.

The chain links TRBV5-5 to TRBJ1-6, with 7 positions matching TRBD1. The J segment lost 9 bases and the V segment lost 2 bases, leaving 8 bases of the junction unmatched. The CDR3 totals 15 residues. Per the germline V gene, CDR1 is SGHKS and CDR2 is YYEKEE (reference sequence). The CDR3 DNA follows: TGTGCCAGCAGCTTCACAGGGGTGGTCCGTTCACCCCTCCACTTT. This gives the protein CASSFTGVVRSPLHF.

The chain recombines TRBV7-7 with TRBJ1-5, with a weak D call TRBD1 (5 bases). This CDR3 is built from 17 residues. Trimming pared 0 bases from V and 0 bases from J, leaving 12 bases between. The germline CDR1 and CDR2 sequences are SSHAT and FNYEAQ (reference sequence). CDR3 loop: CASSLASGTDSNQPQHF. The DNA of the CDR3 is TGTGCCAGCAGCTTAGCCTCCGGGACGGATAGCAATCAGCCCCAGCATTTT.

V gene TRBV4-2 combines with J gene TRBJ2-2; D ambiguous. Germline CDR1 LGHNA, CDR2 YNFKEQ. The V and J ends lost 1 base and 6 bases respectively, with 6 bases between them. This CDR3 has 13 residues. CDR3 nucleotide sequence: TGTGCCAGCAGCCAAGGAGATTCCGGGGAGCTGTTTTTT. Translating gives CASSQGDSGELFF.

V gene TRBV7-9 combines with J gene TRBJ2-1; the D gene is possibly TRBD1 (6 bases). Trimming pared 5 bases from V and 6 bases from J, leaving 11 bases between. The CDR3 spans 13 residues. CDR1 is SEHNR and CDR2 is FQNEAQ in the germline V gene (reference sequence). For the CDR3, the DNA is TGTGCCAGCAGCCCGTCACAGGGCAATGAGCAGTTCTTC. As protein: CASSPSQGNEQFF. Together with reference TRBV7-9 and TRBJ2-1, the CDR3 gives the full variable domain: DTGVSQNPRHKITKRGQNVTFRCDPISEHNRLYWYRQTLGQGPEFLTYFQNEAQLEKSRLLSDRFSAERPKGSFSTLEIQRTEQGDSAMYLCASSPSQGNEQFFGPGTRLTVL.